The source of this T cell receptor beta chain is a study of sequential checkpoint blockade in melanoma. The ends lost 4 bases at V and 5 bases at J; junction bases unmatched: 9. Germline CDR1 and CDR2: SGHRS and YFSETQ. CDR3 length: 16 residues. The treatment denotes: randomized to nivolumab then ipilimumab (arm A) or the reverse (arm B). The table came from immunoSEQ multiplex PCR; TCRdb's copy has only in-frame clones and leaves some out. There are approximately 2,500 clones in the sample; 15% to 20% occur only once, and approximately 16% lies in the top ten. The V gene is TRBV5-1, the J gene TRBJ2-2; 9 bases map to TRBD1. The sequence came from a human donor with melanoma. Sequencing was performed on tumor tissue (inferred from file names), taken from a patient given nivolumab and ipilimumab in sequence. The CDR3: CASSGGGQGWTGELFF. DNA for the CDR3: TGCGCCAGCAGCGGAGGCGGACAGGGGTGGACCGGGGAGCTGTTTTTT.